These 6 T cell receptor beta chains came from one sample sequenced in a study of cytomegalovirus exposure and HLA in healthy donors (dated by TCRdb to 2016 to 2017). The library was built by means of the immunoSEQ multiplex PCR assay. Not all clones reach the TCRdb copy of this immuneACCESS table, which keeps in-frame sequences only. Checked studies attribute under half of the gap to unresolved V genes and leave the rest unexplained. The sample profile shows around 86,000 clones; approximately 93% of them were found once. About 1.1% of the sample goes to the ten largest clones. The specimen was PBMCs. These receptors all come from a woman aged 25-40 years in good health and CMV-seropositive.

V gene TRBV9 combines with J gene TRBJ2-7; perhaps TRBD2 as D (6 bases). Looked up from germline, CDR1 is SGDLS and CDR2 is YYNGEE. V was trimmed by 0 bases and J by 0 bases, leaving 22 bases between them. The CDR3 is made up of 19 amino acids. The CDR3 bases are TGTGCCAGCAGCGTAGAATCCGGAGCCCGGGTCGGGAGCTCCTACGAGCAGTACTTC. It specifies CASSVESGARVGSSYEQYF.

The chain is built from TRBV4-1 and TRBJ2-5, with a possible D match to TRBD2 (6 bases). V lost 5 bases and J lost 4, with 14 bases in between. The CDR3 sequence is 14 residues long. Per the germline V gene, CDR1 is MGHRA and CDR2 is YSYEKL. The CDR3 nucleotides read TGCGCCAGCAGCGCCGGGGGACTGAGAGAGACCCAGTACTTC. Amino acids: CASSAGGLRETQYF.

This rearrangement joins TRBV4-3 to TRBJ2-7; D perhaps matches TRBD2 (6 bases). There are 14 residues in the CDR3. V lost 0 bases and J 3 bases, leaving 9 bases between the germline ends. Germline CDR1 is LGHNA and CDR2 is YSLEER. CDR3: CASSQDRRGYEQYF. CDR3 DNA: TGCGCCAGCAGCCAAGATAGGAGGGGCTACGAGCAGTACTTC.

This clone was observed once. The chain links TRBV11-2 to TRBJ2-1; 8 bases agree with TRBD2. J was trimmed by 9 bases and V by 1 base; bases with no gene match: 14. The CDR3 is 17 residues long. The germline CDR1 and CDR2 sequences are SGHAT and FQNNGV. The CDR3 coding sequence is TGTGCCAGCAGCTTAGTGTCCGACGGGAGGGCCTTAGGTGAGCAGTTCTTC. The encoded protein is CASSLVSDGRALGEQFF.

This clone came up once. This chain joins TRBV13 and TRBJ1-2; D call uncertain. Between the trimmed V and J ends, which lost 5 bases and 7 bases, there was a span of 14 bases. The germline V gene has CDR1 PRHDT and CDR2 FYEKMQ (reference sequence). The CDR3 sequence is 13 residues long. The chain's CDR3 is CASSEGRRVGYTF. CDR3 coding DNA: TGTGCCAGCAGCGAAGGGAGGAGGGTTGGCTACACCTTC.

For the CDR3, the DNA is TGTGCCAGCAGTTACTCGAGGGCTAGCGACGAGCAGTACTTC. This codes for CASSYSRASDEQYF. This chain uses TRBV6-5 with TRBJ2-5; TRBD2 is a possible D gene (6 bases). The DNA end is more similar to TRBJ2-7, so the J call may be wrong. CDR1 is MNHEY and CDR2 is SVGAGI in the germline V gene. This CDR3 has 14 amino acids.